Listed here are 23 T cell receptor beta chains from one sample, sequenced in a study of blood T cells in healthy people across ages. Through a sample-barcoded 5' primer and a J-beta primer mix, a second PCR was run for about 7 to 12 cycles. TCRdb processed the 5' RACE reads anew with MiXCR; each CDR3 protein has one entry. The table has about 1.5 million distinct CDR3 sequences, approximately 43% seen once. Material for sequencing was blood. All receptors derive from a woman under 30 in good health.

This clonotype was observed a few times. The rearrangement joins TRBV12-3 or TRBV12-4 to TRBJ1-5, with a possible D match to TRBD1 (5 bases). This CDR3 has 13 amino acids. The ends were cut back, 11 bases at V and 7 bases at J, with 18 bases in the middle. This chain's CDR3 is CAQSETAGQPQHF. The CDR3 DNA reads TGTGCCCAGAGCGAGACGGCAGGGCAGCCCCAGCATTTT.

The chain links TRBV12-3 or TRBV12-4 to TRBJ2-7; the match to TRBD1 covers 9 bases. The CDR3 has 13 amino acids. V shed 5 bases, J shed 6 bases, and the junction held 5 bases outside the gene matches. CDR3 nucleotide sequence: TGTGCCAGCAGTCCAATGGACAGGGGCGAGCAGTACTTC. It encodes CASSPMDRGEQYF.

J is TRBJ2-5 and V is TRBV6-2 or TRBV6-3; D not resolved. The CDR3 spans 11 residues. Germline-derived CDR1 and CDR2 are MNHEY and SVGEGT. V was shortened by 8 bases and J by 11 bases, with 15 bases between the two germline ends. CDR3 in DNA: TGTGCCAGCGGCTTTGGCTGGGTGCAGTACTTC. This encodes CASGFGWVQYF.

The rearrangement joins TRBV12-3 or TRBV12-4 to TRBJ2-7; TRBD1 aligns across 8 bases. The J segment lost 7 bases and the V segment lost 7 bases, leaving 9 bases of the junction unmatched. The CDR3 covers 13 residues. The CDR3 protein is CASTPDRVNEQYF. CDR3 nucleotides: TGTGCCAGCACCCCGGACAGGGTGAATGAGCAGTACTTC.

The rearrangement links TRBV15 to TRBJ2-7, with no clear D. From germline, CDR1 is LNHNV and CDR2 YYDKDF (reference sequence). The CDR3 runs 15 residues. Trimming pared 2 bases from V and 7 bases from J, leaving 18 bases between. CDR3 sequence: CATSRNGRSYNEQYF. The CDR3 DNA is TGTGCCACCAGCAGAAACGGACGTAGCTACAATGAGCAGTACTTC.

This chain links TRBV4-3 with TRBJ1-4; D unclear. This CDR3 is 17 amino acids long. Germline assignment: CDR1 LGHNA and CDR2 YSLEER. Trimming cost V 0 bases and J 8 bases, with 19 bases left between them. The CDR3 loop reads CASSQDTRTWGGEKLFF. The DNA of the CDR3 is TGCGCCAGCAGCCAAGACACCAGGACGTGGGGAGGGGAAAAACTGTTTTTT.

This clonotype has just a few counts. CDR3 sequence: CASSAFPGEQYF. The CDR3, as DNA: TGTGCCAGCAGTGCGTTCCCTGGCGAGCAGTACTTC. The rearrangement links TRBV6-2 or TRBV6-3 to TRBJ2-7; unclear D gene. This CDR3 contains 12 residues. V shed 5 bases and J shed 6 bases, with 11 bases lying between them. Per germline, CDR1 MNHEY and CDR2 SVGEGT.

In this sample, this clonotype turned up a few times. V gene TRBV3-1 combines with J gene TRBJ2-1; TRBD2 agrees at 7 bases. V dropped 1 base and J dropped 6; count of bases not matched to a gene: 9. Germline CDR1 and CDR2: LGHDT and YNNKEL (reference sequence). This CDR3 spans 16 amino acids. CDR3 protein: CASSQVAGLLSNEQFF. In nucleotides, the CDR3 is TGTGCCAGCAGCCAAGTCGCGGGACTACTTAGCAATGAGCAGTTCTTC.

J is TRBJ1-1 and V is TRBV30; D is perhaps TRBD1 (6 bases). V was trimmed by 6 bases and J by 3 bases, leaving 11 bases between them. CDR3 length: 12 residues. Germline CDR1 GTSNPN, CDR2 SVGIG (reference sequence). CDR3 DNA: TGTGCCTGTAAGGGGGGATACACTGAAGCTTTCTTT. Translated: CACKGGYTEAFF.

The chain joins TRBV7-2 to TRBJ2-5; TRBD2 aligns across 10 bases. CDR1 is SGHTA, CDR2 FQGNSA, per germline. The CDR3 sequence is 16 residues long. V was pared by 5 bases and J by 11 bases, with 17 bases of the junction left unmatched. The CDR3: CASSPLAGGKNNEQYF. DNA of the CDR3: TGTGCCAGCAGCCCCTTAGCGGGAGGAAAAAACAATGAGCAGTACTTC.

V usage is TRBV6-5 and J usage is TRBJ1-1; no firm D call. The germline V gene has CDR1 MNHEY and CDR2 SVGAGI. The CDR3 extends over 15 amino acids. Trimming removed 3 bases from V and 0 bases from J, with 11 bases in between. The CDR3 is CASSYLRPMNTEAFF. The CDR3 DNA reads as TGTGCCAGCAGTTATCTCCGGCCCATGAACACTGAAGCTTTCTTT.

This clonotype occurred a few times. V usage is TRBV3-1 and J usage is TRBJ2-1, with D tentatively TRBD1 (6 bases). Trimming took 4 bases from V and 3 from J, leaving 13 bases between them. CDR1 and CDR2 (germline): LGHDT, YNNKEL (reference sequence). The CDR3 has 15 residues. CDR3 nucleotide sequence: TGTGCCAGCAGCCGGGGACATGCGGACTACAATGAGCAGTTCTTC. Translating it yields CASSRGHADYNEQFF.

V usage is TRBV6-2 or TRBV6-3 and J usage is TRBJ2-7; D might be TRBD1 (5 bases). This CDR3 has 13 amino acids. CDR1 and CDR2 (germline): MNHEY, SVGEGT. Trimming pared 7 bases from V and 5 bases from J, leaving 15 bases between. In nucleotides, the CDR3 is TGTGCCAGCAAGGTTAGGGGCGGCCACGAGCAGTACTTC. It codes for CASKVRGGHEQYF.

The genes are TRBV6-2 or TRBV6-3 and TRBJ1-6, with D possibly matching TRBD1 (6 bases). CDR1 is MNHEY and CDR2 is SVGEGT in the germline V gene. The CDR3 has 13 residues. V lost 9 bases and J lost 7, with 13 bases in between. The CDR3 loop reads CASLDRRNSPLHF. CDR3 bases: TGTGCCAGTCTCGACAGGCGGAATTCACCCCTCCACTTT.

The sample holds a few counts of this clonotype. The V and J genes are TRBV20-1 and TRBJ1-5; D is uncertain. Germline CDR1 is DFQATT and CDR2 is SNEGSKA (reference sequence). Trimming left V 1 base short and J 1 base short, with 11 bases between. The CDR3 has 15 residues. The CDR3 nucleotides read TGCAGTGCTAGAGCGAGACCGACGAGCAATCAGCCCCAGCATTTT. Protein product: CSARARPTSNQPQHF.

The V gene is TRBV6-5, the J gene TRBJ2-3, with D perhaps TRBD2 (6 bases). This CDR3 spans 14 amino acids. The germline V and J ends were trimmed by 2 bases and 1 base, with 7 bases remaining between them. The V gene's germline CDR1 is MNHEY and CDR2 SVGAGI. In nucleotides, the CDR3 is TGTGCCAGCAGTTACGCTAGCGGCACAGATACGCAGTATTTT. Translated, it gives CASSYASGTDTQYF.

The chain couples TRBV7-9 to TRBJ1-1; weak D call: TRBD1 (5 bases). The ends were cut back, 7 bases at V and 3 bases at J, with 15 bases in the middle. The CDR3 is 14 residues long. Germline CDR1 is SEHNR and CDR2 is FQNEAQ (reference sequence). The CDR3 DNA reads TGTGCCAGCAACCCACGCCAGGGTGACACTGAAGCTTTCTTT. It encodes CASNPRQGDTEAFF.

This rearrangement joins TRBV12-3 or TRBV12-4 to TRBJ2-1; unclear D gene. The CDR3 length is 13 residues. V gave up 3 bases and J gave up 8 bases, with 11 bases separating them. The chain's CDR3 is CASSFEPWDEQFF. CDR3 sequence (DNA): TGTGCCAGCAGTTTTGAGCCTTGGGATGAGCAGTTCTTC.

Here the CDR3 reads CASSLGRHSLYEQYF. The DNA of the CDR3 is TGTGCCAGCAGCTTAGGCCGACACTCACTCTACGAGCAGTACTTC. The V gene is TRBV11-2, the J gene TRBJ2-7; D remains ambiguous. Germline V gene lookup returns CDR1 SGHAT and CDR2 FQNNGV. V was trimmed by 1 base and J by 3 bases, leaving 13 bases between them. CDR3 length equals 15 residues.

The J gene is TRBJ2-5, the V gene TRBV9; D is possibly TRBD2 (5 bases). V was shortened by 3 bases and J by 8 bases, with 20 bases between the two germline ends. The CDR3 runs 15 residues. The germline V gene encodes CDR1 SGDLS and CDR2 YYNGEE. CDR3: CASSAGLAERNTQYF. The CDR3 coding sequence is TGTGCCAGCAGCGCCGGACTTGCAGAACGTAACACCCAGTACTTC.

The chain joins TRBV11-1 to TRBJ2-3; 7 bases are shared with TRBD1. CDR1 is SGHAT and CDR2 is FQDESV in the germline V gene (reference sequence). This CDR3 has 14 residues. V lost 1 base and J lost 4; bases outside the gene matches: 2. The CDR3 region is CASSLVTGADTQYF. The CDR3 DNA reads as TGTGCCAGCAGCTTAGTAACAGGGGCAGATACGCAGTATTTT. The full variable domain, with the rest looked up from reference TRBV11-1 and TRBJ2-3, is EAEVAQSPRYKITEKSQAVAFWCDPISGHATLYWYRQILGQGPELLVQFQDESVVDDSQLPKDRFSAERLKGVDSTLKIQPAELGDSAMYLCASSLVTGADTQYFGPGTRLTVL.

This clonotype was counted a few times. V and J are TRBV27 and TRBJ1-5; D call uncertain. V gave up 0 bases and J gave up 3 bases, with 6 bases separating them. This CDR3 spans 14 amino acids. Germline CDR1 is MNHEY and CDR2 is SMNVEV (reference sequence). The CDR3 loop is CASSLSRYNQPQHF. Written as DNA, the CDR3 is TGTGCCAGCAGTTTATCGAGATACAATCAGCCCCAGCATTTT.

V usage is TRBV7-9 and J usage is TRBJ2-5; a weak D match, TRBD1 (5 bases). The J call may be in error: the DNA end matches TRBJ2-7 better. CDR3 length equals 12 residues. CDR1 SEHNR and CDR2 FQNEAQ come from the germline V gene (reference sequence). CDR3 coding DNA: TGTGCCAGCAGCTTACGGACACCCGAGCAGTACTTC. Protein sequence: CASSLRTPEQYF.